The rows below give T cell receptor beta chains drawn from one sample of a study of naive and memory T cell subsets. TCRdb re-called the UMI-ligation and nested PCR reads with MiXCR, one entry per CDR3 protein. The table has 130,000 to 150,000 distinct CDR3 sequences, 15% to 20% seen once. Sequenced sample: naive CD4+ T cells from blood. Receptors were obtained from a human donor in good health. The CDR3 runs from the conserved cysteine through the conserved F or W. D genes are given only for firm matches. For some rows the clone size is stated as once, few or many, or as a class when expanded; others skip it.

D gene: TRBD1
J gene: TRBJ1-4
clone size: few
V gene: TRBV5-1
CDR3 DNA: TGCGCCAGCAGCTTGGTGGACAGGCTGACTGAAAAACTGTTTTTT
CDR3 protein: CASSLVDRLTEKLFF

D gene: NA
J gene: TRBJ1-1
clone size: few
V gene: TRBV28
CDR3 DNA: TGTGCCAGCACCACCCCACAAGGAGGTACTGAAGCTTTCTTT
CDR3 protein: CASTTPQGGTEAFF

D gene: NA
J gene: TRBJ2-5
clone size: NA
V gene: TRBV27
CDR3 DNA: TGTGCCAGCAGTGCAGCCGGGCGAGAGACCCAGTACTTC
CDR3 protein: CASSAAGRETQYF

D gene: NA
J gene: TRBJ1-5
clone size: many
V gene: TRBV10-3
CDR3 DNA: TGTGCCATCAGTGAGTCTGATAGCAATCAGCCCCAGCATTTT
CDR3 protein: CAISESDSNQPQHF

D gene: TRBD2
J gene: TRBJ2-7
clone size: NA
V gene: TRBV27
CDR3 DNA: TGTGCCAGCAGTCCTAGACTAGCGGGAGTCGAGCAGTACTTC
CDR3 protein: CASSPRLAGVEQYF

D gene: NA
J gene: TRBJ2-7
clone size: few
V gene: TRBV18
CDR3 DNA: TGTGCCAGCTCACCCTTTAGCGGTACCTACGAGCAGTACTTC
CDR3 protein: CASSPFSGTYEQYF

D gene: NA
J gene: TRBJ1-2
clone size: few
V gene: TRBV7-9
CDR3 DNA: TGTGCCAGCAGCAAGGACACTAACTATGGCTACACCTTC
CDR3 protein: CASSKDTNYGYTF

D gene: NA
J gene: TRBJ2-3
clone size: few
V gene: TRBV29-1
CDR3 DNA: TGCAGCGTTTTTGGGGAGCTCAGGGGCGCAAGGGATACGCAGTATTTT
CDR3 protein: CSVFGELRGARDTQYF

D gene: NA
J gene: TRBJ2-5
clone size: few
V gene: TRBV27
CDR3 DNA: TGTGCCAGCAGTTTATTACCCCAAGAGACCCAGTACTTC
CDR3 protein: CASSLLPQETQYF

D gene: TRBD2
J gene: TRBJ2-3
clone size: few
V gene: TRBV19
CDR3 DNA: TGTGCCAGTAGTATCTTCGGACTAGCGTCATCAGATACGCAGTATTTT
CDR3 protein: CASSIFGLASSDTQYF

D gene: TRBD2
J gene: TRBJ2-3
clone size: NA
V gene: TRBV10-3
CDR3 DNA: TGTGCCATCAGTGAACGTAGCGGGAGGGGAGGCACAGATACGCAGTATTTT
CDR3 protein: CAISERSGRGGTDTQYF

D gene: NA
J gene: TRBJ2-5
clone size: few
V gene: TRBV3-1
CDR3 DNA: TGTGCCAGCAGCCCTCCCAGCGGGGAGACCCAGTACTTC
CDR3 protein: CASSPPSGETQYF

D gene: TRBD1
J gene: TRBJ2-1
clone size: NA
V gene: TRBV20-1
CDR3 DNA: TGCAGTGCTAGAGGGTTATGGGACAGGGGTACCTACAATGAGCAGTTCTTC
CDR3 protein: CSARGLWDRGTYNEQFF

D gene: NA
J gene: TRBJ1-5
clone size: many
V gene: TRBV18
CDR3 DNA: TGTGCCAGCTCACCACGCAGGGGTAATCAGCCCCAGCATTTT
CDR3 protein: CASSPRRGNQPQHF

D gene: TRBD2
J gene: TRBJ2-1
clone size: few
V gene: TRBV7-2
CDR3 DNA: TGTGCCAGCAGCTTAAAGCGGGAGAACTCCTACAATGAGCAGTTCTTC
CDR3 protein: CASSLKRENSYNEQFF

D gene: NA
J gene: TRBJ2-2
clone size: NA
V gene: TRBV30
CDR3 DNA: TGTGCCTGGAACCTCCAGAAAAACACCGGGGAGCTGTTTTTT
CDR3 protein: CAWNLQKNTGELFF

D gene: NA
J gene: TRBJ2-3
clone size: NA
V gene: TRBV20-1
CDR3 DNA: TGCAGTGTAGTAACCCCCGGATCCGATACGCAGTATTTT
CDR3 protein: CSVVTPGSDTQYF

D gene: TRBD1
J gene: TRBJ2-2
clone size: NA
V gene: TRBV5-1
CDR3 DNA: TGCGCCAGCAGCGTGGACAGGGCGAACACCGGGGAGCTGTTTTTT
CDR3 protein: CASSVDRANTGELFF

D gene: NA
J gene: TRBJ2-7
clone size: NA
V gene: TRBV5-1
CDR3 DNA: TGCGCCAGCAGCGACGGACTGTTCCTGAGGGCCTACGAGCAGTACTTC
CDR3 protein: CASSDGLFLRAYEQYF

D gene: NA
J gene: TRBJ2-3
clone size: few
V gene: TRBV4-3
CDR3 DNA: TGCGCCAGCAGCCAACAGGGGGAGGGAAGCACAGATACGCAGTATTTT
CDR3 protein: CASSQQGEGSTDTQYF

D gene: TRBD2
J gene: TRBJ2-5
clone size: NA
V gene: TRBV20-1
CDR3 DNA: TGCAGTGCGGTAATAGCGGGAGGACAAGAGACCCAGTACTTC
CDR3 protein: CSAVIAGGQETQYF

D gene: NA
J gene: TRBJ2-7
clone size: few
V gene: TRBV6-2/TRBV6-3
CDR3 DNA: TGTGCCAGCAGTTACACCCCTGGGGGTAGCGCATACTACGAGCAGTACTTC
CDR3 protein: CASSYTPGGSAYYEQYF

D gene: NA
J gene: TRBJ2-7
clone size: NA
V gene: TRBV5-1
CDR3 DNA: TGCGCCAGCAGCCTCTGGACGGGTCCCTCCTACGAGCAGTACTTC
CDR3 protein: CASSLWTGPSYEQYF

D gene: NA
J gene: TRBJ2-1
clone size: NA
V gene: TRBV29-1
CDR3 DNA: TGCAGCGGCCGGACTATGGGACCCTACAATGAGCAGTTCTTC
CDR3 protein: CSGRTMGPYNEQFF

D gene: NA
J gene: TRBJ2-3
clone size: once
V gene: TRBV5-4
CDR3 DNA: TGTGCCAGCAGCGGTCGGCTAGCGAATAGCACAGATACGCAGTATTTT
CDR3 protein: CASSGRLANSTDTQYF

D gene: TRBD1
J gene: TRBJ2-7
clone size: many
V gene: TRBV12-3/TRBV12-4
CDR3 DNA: TGTGCCAGCAACCTCCGGGACAGGGTCGTCGACGAGCAGTACTTC
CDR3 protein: CASNLRDRVVDEQYF

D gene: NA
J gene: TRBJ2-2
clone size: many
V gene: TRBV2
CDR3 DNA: TGTGCCAGCAGTGATAGAGGGACCGGGGAGCTGTTTTTT
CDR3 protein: CASSDRGTGELFF

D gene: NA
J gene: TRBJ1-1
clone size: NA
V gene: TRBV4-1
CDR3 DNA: TGCGCCAGCAGCCAACTCCTACAGAGCGGCTACACTGAAGCTTTCTTT
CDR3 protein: CASSQLLQSGYTEAFF

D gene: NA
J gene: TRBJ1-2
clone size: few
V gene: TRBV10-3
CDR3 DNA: TGTGCCATCAGTGAAGGGAGTGGCGACTATGGCTACACCTTC
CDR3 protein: CAISEGSGDYGYTF

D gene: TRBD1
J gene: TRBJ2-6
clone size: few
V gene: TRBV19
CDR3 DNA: TGTGCCAGTAGGGATCAGGGGGCAGCTGGGGCCAACGTCCTGACTTTC
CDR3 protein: CASRDQGAAGANVLTF

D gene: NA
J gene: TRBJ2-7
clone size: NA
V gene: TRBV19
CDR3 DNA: TGTGCCAGTAGTATGGGGGATCTCTACGAGCAGTACTTC
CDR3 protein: CASSMGDLYEQYF

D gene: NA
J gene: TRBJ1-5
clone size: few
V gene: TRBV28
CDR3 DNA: TGTGCCAGCAGGGGGGGTGACAGCAATCAGCCCCAGCATTTT
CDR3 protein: CASRGGDSNQPQHF

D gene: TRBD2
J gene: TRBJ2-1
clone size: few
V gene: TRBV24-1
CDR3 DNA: TGTGCCACCAGTGATTACACTAGCGGGAGGAATGAGCAGTTCTTC
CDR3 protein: CATSDYTSGRNEQFF

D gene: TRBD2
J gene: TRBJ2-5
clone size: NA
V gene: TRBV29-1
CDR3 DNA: TGCAGCGTTGATGTGGGAGGGCGTGAGACCCAGTACTTC
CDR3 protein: CSVDVGGRETQYF

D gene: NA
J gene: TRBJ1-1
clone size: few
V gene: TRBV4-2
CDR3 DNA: TGTGCCAGCAGCCAAGAAGGGCAGGGAGTTCTAAACACTGAAGCTTTCTTT
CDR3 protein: CASSQEGQGVLNTEAFF

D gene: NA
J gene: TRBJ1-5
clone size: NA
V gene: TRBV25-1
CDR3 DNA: TGTGCCAGCAGTGAATCTATCCAGGTTCAGCCCCAGCATTTT
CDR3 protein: CASSESIQVQPQHF

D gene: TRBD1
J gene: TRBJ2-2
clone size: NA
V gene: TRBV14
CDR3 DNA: TGTGCCAGCAGCCCGACAGGGGGCAGGACCGGGGAGCTGTTTTTT
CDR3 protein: CASSPTGGRTGELFF

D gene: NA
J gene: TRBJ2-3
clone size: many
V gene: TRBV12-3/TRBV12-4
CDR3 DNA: TGTGCCAGCAGTATCGGGATCAGCACAGATACGCAGTATTTT
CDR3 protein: CASSIGISTDTQYF

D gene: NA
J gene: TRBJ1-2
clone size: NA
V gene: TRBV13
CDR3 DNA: TGTGCCAGCAGCCCCCTGAGAAAAAACTATGGCTACACCTTC
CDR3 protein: CASSPLRKNYGYTF

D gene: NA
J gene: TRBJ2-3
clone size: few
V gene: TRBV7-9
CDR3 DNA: TGTGCCAGCAGCTCGTCAAGGGGGAGCACAGATACGCAGTATTTT
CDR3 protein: CASSSSRGSTDTQYF

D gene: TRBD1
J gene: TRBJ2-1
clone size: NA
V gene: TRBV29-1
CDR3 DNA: TGCAGCGCTAGGACAGGGACGAAGAATGAGCAGTTCTTC
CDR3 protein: CSARTGTKNEQFF

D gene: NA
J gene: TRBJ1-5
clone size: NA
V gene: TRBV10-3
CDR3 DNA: TGTGCCATCAGTGAGTTTCTAAGGTCCGAAGAGGCCCAGCATTTT
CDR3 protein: CAISEFLRSEEAQHF

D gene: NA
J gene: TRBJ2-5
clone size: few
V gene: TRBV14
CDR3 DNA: TGTGCCAGCAGCCAAGGACAAAATCGGGGCCAGTACTTC
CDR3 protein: CASSQGQNRGQYF

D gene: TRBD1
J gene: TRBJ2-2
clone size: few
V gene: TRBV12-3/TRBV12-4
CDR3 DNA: TGTGCCAGCAGTTTAGCGCGCGTCAGGGGGCTGAGGGGGGTTCTTTTGAGCGGGGAGCTGTTTTTT
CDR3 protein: CASSLARVRGLRGVLLSGELFF

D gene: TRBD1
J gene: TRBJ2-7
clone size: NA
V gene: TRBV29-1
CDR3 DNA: TGCAGCGTCCCGGGACAGGGTAACTACGAGCAGTACTTC
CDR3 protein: CSVPGQGNYEQYF

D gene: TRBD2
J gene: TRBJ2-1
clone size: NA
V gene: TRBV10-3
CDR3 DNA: TGTGCCACCAAAGAGCGGGAGGCGACCTACAATGAGCAGTTCTTC
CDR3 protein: CATKEREATYNEQFF

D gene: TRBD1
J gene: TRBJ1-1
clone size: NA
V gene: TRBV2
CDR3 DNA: TGTGCCAGCCACGGGACAGGGATGCCTGAAGCTTTCTTT
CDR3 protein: CASHGTGMPEAFF

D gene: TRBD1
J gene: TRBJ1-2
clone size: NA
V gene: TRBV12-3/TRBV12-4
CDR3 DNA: TGTGCCAGCAGGGGGACAGGGATCACCTATGGCTACACCTTC
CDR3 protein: CASRGTGITYGYTF

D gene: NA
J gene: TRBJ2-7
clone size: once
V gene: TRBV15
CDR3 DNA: TGTGCCACCAGCAGAGAACGCGCGCGGTATGACGGCCCTTACGAGCAGTACTTC
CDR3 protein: CATSRERARYDGPYEQYF

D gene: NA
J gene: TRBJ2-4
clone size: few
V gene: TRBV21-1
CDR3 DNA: TGTGCCAGCACCAGACTAGTTTTTCAGTCGGGGGCCAAAAACATTCAGTACTTC
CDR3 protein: CASTRLVFQSGAKNIQYF

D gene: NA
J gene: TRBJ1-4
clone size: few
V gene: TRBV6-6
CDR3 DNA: TGTGCCAGCAGTTACTCCAAGCTCGGTGAAAAACTGTTTTTT
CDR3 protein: CASSYSKLGEKLFF

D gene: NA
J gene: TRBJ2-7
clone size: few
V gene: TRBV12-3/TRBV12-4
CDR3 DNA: TGTGCCAGCAGGGACCTCTCTTCGCGGGTGCCCTACGAGCAGTACTTC
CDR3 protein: CASRDLSSRVPYEQYF

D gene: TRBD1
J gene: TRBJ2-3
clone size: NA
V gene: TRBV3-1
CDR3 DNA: TGTGCCAGCAGCCGACCGGGACAGGGGAGGGGAGATACGCAGTATTTT
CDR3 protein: CASSRPGQGRGDTQYF

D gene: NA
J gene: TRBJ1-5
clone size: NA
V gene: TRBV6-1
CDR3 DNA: TGTGCCAGCAGTGAATCAATGGTGGATCAGCCCCAGCATTTT
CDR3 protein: CASSESMVDQPQHF

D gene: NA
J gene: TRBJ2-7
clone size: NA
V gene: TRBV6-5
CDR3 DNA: TGTGCCAGCAGTTACCTTCATGGGGCCTACGAGCAGTACTTC
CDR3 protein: CASSYLHGAYEQYF

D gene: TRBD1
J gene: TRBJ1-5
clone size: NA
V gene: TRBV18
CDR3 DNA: TGTGCCAGCTCACCTTTCGACAGGGCAAATCAGCCCCAGCATTTT
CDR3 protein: CASSPFDRANQPQHF

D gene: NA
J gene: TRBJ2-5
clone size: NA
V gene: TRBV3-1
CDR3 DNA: TGTGCCAGCAGCCAAGATTCTACTAGTGTGGAGACCCAGTACTTC
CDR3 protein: CASSQDSTSVETQYF

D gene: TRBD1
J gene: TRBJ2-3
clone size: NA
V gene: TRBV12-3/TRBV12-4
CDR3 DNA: TGTGCCAGCAGAACCCAGGGGGCCGGCGGCCATATGGGCACAGATACGCAGTATTTT
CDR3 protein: CASRTQGAGGHMGTDTQYF